The source of this T cell receptor beta chain is a study of T-cell reconstitution after alpha-beta-depleted transplantation in children. For TCRbeta, the library was prepared with unique molecular identifiers. Via MiXCR, TCRdb re-called the PCR reads, giving one row per CDR3 protein. The sample includes fewer than 250,000 distinct CDR3 sequences, roughly 15% of them seen just once. This clonotype has a count of ten or more. Trimming left V 4 bases short and J 4 bases short, with 14 bases between. The CDR3 has 15 amino acids. CDR1 and CDR2 (germline): SGHRS, YFSETQ. The TCR was taken from a male patient aged 2 to 10 who had a stem cell transplant for acute lymphoblastic leukemia, so the T cells may come from the graft donor. This sample comprised PBMCs, mostly from graft donor cells, obtained 360 days after TCRalphabeta/CD19-depleted stem cell transplant. The genes are TRBV5-1 and TRBJ2-2; tentative D call: TRBD2 (6 bases). The CDR3 sequence: CASSPNTRGTGELFF. CDR3 nucleotides: TGCGCCAGCAGCCCCAACACGCGGGGCACCGGGGAGCTGTTTTTT. The full variable domain, completed using reference TRBV5-1 and TRBJ2-2, is KAGVTQTPRYLIKTRGQQVTLSCSPISGHRSVSWYQQTPGQGLQFLFEYFSETQRNKGNFPGRFSGRQFSNSRSEMNVSTLELGDSALYLCASSPNTRGTGELFFGEGSRLTVL.